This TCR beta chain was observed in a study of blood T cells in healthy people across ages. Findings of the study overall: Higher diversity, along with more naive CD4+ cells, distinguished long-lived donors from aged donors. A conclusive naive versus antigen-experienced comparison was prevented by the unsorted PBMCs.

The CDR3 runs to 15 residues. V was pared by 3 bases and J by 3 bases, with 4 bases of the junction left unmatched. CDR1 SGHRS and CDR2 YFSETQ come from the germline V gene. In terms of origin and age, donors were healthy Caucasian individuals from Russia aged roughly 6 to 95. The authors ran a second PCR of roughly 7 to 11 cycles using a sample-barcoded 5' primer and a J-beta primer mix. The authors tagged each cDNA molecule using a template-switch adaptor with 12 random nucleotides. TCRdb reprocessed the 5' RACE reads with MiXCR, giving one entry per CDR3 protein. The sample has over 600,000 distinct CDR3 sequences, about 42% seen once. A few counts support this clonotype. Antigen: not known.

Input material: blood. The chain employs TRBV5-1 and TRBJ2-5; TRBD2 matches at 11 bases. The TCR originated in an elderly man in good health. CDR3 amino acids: CASSSKLAGEETQYF. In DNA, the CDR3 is TGCGCCAGCAGCTCCAAACTAGCGGGAGAAGAGACCCAGTACTTC. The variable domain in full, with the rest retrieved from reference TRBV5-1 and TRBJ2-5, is KAGVTQTPRYLIKTRGQQVTLSCSPISGHRSVSWYQQTPGQGLQFLFEYFSETQRNKGNFPGRFSGRQFSNSRSEMNVSTLELGDSALYLCASSSKLAGEETQYFGPGTRLLVL.